The rows below give T cell receptor beta chains drawn from one sample of a study of control samples from healthy donors and cancer patients. Produced via immunoSEQ multiplex PCR; TCRdb's table is partial and in-frame only. The sample lists some 120,000 clones; 75% to 95% were seen once. Sequenced material: blood. Source of these receptors: a man younger than 35 in good health. The CDR3 runs from the conserved cysteine through the conserved F or W. Size is omitted from some rows. Given values are once, few, many or a class for expanded clones.

j_call,v_call,clone_size,cdr3_aa
TRBJ2-2,TRBV6-5,-,CASSPGPNTGELFF
TRBJ1-1,TRBV9,-,CASSTGGATEAFF
TRBJ1-4,TRBV5-1,-,CASSSPWEDSEKLFF
TRBJ2-2,TRBV11-3,-,CASSLDTSWGRPTGELFF
TRBJ1-2,TRBV6-5,once,CASSYAADYGYTF
TRBJ2-3,TRBV11-2,once,CASSLGRGGSTQYF
TRBJ2-1,TRBV2,-,CASSTSGTYGYNEQFF
TRBJ1-1,TRBV7-6,-,CASSLEPSTAMNTEAFF
TRBJ2-3,TRBV5-1,-,CASSLVDTQYF
TRBJ2-1,TRBV3-1/TRBV3-2,-,CASSQEYEQFF
TRBJ1-4,TRBV18,few,CASSPTLADLNEKLFF
TRBJ1-2,TRBV30,-,CAWSPPNRDGGYTF
TRBJ1-2,TRBV27,-,CASSTWTGGNGYTF
TRBJ2-2,TRBV11-1,once,CASTLRDRGRTGELFF
TRBJ1-2,TRBV28,-,CASSGTGSGTRF
TRBJ2-7,TRBV5-5,-,CASSPGPQDEHEQYF
TRBJ1-5,TRBV27,-,CASSHQSDRVTRYDQPQHF
TRBJ1-5,TRBV7-9,-,CASSLTGSNQPQHF
TRBJ2-7,TRBV28,-,CASSFGREIHEQYF
TRBJ2-3,TRBV19,-,CASSKPGPGNTQYF
TRBJ1-2,TRBV5-1,once,CASSLEGREGYGYTF
TRBJ2-1,TRBV5-1,-,CASSLAGRQFF
TRBJ1-4,TRBV28,-,CASRDGREKLFF
TRBJ1-5,TRBV6-5,once,CASQQGGNQPQHF
TRBJ2-2,TRBV6-1,once,CASSGLGRLNGGAGELFF
TRBJ1-2,TRBV25-1,once,CASSRQSSGYTF
TRBJ1-1,TRBV5-1,-,CASSLTGALNTEAFF
TRBJ1-5,TRBV7-9,-,CASSRQNQPQHF
TRBJ1-5,TRBV30,-,CAWNLGGASNQPQHF
TRBJ1-2,TRBV18,-,CASSPQTGPLSGYTF
TRBJ2-3,TRBV15,-,CATSRDSGVTTDTQYF
TRBJ2-7,TRBV19,-,CASSERGQATYEQYF
TRBJ2-5,TRBV19,-,CASSIPGKETQYF
TRBJ1-1,TRBV5-6,-,CASSSGHPRYTEAFF
TRBJ2-3,TRBV18,-,CASSPRGSGGPPDTQYF
TRBJ2-5,TRBV7-6,-,CASSPADSEETQYF
TRBJ1-2,TRBV20-1,-,CSASSGQGSLYGYTF
TRBJ1-2,TRBV2,-,CASSESGAYGYTF
TRBJ2-5,TRBV7-3,once,CASSRLAGGQETQYF
TRBJ1-5,TRBV28,-,CASSGLRGPQHF
TRBJ2-7,TRBV27,-,CASSHPGQGTEQYF
TRBJ2-7,TRBV4-1,-,CASSQWTGDGEQYF
TRBJ2-2,TRBV14,-,CASSQLLGRDTGELFF
TRBJ2-5,TRBV2,-,CASSEGRRSGETQYF
TRBJ1-4,TRBV5-6,-,CASSLGGQGLWEKLFF
TRBJ1-2,TRBV7-9,-,CASSSWDTNYGYTF
TRBJ1-6,TRBV5-1,few,CASSLGQGNSPLHF